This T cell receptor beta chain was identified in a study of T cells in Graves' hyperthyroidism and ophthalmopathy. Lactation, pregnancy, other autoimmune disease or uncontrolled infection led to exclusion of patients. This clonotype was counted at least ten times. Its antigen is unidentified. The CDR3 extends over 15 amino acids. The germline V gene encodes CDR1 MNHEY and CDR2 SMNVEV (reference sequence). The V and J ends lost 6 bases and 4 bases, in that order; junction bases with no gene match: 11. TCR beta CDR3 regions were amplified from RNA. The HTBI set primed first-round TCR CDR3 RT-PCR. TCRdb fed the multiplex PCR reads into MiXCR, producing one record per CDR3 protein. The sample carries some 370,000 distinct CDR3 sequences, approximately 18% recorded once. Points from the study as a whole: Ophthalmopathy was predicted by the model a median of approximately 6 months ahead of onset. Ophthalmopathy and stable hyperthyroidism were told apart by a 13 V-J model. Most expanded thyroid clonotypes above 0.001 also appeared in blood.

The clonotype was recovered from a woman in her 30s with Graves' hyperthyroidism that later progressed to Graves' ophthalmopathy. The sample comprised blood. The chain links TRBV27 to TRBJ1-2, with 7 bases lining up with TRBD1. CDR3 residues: CASSSGRGIFYGYTF. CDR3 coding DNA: TGTGCCAGCAGCTCTGGCAGGGGGATCTTCTATGGCTACACCTTC.